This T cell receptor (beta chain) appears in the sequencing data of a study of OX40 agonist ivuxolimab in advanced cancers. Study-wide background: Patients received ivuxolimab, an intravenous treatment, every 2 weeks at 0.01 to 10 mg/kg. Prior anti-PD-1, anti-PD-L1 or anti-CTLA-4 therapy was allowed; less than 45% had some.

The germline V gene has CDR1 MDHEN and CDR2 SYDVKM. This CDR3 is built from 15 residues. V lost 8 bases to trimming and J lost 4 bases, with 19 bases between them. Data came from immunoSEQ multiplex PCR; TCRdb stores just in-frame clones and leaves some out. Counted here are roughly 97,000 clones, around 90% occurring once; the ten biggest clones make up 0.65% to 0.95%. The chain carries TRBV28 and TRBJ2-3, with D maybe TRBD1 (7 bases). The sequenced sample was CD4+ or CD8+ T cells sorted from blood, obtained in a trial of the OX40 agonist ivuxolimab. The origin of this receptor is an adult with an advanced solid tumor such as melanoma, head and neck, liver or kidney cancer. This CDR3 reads CASLTPSRGADTQYF. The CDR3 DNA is TGTGCCAGCCTAACCCCCAGCAGGGGGGCAGATACGCAGTATTTT.